This is a list of T cell receptor beta chains from one sample in a study of blood T cell repertoires in COVID-19. Sequenced by immunoSEQ multiplex PCR; TCRdb stores in-frame clones only, minus some. The repertoire consists of some 200,000 clones, with around 83% occurring once and the leading ten covering 1.3%. Sequenced: PBMCs or T cells enriched from blood (not recorded which). The receptors were gathered from a woman between 40 and 55 years old with acute COVID-19. CDR3s include the opening cysteine and the closing phenylalanine or tryptophan. A D gene is named only where the DNA matches it firmly. For some rows the clone size is stated as once, few or many, or as a class when expanded; others skip it.

TGTGCCAGCAGTTTATCGACTCCGTACGAGCAGTACTTC | CASSLSTPYEQYF | NA | TRBJ2-7 | NA | TRBV27
TGTGCCAGCAGCCTAATCTCCTATGGCTACACCTTC | CASSLISYGYTF | NA | TRBJ1-2 | NA | TRBV5-4
TGTGCCAGCTCACCACCGGGCAGGAACTACAATGAGCAGTTCTTC | CASSPPGRNYNEQFF | NA | TRBJ2-1 | NA | TRBV18
TGTGCCAGCAGCTTGACACCGGGGAGGGGGACTGAAGCTTTCTTT | CASSLTPGRGTEAFF | few | TRBJ1-1 | NA | TRBV5-8
TGTGCCATTTCCCCAGCAGGCGGGGACAATCAGCCCCAGCATTTT | CAISPAGGDNQPQHF | NA | TRBJ1-5 | NA | TRBV10-3
TGTGCCAGCAGGAAGCTAGCGGGAGTTTTCTCTGGGGCCAACGTCCTGACTTTC | CASRKLAGVFSGANVLTF | NA | TRBJ2-6 | TRBD2 | TRBV28
TGTGCCAGCACTCGGGGAGGGAGCTACGAGCAGTACTTC | CASTRGGSYEQYF | NA | TRBJ2-7 | TRBD2 | TRBV6-5
TGTGCCAGTACTCAGGGGGGTTATGGCTACACCTTC | CASTQGGYGYTF | NA | TRBJ1-2 | TRBD1 | TRBV19
TGTGCCAGCAGCCAATCCGGGGGAGGGCTGTCTGAAAAACTGTTTTTT | CASSQSGGGLSEKLFF | once | TRBJ1-4 | NA | TRBV3-1/TRBV3-2
TGTGCCAGCAAATCCCAGGACAGAGGTTGGTATGAAAAACTGTTTTTT | CASKSQDRGWYEKLFF | NA | TRBJ1-4 | NA | TRBV21-1
TGTGCCGGAATTGCAGGACAGGGGTCCTACAATGAGCAGTTCTTC | CAGIAGQGSYNEQFF | NA | TRBJ2-1 | TRBD1 | TRBV30
TGTGCCAGCAGTGAAGTTGGGGGACAGGCAAATTCACCCCTCCACTTT | CASSEVGGQANSPLHF | NA | TRBJ1-6 | TRBD1 | TRBV6-1
TGTGCCAGCAGCTTAGACCAAGCGGGGGGCCAAGAGACCCAGTACTTC | CASSLDQAGGQETQYF | NA | TRBJ2-5 | TRBD2 | TRBV7-2
TGTGCCAGCAGCTTAAATGGTCAAACGAGGAGTTCTAACTATGGCTACACCTTC | CASSLNGQTRSSNYGYTF | NA | TRBJ1-2 | NA | TRBV11-2
TGTGCCAGCCTGGGACTAGCGGGAGAACAGACCCAGTACTTC | CASLGLAGEQTQYF | once | TRBJ2-5 | TRBD2 | TRBV2
TGTGCCAGCAGTTACTCGACGGGCTACGAGCAGTACTTC | CASSYSTGYEQYF | NA | TRBJ2-7 | NA | TRBV6-5
TGTGCCAGCAGTGAATATCCGTACGAGCAGTACTTC | CASSEYPYEQYF | NA | TRBJ2-7 | NA | TRBV25-1
TGCGCCAGCAGCTCCCGGGAGGGGGGCTCTGGAAACACCATATATTTT | CASSSREGGSGNTIYF | few | TRBJ1-3 | NA | TRBV5-1
TGCAGCGTCCAGCTGAGGAATGAAAAACTGTTTTTT | CSVQLRNEKLFF | NA | TRBJ1-4 | NA | TRBV29-1
TGTGCCTGGACAGGGAACTATGGCTACACCTTC | CAWTGNYGYTF | NA | TRBJ1-2 | NA | TRBV30
TGTGCCAGCAGTGAGTTCAGGGGAAACACCATATATTTT | CASSEFRGNTIYF | many | TRBJ1-3 | NA | TRBV2
TGTGCCAGCAGCGTAGCGCCGGGCTCTGGAAACACCATATATTTT | CASSVAPGSGNTIYF | NA | TRBJ1-3 | NA | TRBV9
TGTGCCAGCAGCCTCTCGTCCGGAGGAGTTTATGGCTACACCTTC | CASSLSSGGVYGYTF | NA | TRBJ1-2 | NA | TRBV9